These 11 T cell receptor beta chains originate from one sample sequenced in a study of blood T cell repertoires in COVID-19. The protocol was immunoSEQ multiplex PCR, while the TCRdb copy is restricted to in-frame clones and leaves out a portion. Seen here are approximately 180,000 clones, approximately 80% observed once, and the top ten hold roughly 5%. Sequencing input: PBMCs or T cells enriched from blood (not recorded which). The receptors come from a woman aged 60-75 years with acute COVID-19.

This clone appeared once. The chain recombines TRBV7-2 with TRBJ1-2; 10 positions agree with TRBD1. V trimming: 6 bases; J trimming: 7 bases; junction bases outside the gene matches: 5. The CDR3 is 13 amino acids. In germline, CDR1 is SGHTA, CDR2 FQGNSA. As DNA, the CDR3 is TGTGCCAGCAGTGGGACAGGGGATATTGGCTACACCTTC. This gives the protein CASSGTGDIGYTF.

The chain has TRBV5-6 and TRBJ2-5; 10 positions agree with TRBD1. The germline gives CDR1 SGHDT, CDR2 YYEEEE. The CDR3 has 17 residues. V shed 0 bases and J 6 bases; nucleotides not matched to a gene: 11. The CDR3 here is CASSLASGQGQEKTQYF. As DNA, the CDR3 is TGTGCCAGCAGCTTGGCATCGGGACAGGGGCAGGAAAAGACCCAGTACTTC.

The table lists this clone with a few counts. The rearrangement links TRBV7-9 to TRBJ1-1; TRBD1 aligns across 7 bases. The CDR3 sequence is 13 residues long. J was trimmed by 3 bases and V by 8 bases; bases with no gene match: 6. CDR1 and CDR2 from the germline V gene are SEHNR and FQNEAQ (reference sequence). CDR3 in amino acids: CASLKQGDTEAFF. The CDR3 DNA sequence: TGTGCCAGCCTCAAGCAGGGGGACACTGAAGCTTTCTTT.

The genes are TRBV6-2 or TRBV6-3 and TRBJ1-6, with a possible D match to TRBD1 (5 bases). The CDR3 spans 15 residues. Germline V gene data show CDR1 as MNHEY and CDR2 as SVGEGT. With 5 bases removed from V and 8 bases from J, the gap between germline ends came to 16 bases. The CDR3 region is CASSPSGGEHSPLHF. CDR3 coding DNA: TGTGCCAGCAGTCCCTCAGGAGGGGAGCATTCACCCCTCCACTTT.

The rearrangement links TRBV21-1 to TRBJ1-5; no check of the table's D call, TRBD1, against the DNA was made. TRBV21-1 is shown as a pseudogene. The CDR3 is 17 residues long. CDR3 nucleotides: TGTGCCAGCAGCAATCGGGGGGACAGGGAAGTCAATCAGCCCCAGCATTTT. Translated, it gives CASSNRGDREVNQPQHF.

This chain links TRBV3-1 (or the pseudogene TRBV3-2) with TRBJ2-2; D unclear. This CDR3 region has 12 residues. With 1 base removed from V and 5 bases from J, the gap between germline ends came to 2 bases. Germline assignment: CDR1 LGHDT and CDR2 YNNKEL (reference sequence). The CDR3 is CASSQATGELFF. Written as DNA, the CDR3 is TGTGCCAGCAGCCAAGCTACCGGGGAGCTGTTTTTT.

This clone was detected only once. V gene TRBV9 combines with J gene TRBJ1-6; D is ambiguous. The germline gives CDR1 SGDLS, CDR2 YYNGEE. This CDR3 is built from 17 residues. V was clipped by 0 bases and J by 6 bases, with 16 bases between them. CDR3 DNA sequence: TGTGCCAGCAGCGTAGGGGCTAAGGGAGGCTTTAATTCACCCCTCCACTTT. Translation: CASSVGAKGGFNSPLHF.

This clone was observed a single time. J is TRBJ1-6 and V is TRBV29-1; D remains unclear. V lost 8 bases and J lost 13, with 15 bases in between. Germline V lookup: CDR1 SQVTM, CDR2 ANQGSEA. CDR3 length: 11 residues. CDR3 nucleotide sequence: TGCAGCCCCCCCGTAAATCGTCCCCTCCACTTT. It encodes CSPPVNRPLHF. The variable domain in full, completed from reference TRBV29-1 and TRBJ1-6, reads SAVISQKPSRDICQRGTSLTIQCQVDSQVTMMFWYRQQPGQSLTLIATANQGSEATYESGFVIDKFPISRPNLTFSTLTVSNMSPEDSSIYLCSPPVNRPLHFGNGTRLTVT.

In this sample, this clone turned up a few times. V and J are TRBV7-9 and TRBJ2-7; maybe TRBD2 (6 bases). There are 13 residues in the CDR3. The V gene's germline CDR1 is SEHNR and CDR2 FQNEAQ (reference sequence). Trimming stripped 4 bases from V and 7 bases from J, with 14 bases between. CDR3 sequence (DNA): TGTGCCAGCAGCTCCTCGATGGAGGGAGAGCAGTACTTC. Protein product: CASSSSMEGEQYF.

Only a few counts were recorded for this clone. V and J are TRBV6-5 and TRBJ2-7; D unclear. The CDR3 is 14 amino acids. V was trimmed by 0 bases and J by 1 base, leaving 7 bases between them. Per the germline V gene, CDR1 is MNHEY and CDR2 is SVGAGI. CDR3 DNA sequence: TGTGCCAGCAGTTACTCGAAACAGTCCTACGAGCAGTACGTC. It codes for CASSYSKQSYEQYV.

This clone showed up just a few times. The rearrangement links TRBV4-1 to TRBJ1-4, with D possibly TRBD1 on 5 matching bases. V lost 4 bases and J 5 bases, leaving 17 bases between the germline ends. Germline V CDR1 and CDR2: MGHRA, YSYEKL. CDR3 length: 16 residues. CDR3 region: CASSRTLLSRNEKLFF. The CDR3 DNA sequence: TGCGCCAGCAGCCGGACACTCCTCAGCCGCAATGAAAAACTGTTTTTT.